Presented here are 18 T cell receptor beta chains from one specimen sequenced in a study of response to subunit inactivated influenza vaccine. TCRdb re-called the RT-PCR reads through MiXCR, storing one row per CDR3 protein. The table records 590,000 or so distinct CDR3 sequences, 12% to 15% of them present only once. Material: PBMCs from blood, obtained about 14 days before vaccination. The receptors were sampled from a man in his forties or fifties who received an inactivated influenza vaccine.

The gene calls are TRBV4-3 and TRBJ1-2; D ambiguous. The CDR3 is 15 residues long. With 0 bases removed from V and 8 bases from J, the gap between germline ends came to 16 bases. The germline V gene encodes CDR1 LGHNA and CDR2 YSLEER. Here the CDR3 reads CASSQEGTPYRGYTF. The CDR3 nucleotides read TGCGCCAGCAGCCAAGAGGGAACTCCCTATCGGGGCTACACCTTC.

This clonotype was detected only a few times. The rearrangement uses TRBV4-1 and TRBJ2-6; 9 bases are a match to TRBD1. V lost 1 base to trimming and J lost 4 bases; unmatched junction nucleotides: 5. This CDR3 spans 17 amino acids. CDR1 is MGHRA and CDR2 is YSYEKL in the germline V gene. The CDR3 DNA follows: TGCGCCAGCAGCCAAGCTCGGACAGGGGCCGGGGCCAACGTCCTGACTTTC. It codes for CASSQARTGAGANVLTF.

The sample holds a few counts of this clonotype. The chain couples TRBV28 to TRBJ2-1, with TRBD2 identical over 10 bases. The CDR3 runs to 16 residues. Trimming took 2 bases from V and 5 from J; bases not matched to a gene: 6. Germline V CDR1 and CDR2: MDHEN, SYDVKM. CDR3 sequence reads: CASSLVSLAGNNEQFF. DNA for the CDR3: TGTGCCAGCAGTTTAGTTTCACTAGCGGGGAACAATGAGCAGTTCTTC.

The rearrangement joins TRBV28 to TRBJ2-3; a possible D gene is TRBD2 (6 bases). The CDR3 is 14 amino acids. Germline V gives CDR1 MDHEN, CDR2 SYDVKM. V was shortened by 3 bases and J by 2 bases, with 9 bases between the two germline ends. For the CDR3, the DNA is TGTGCCAGCAGTTTCGGGAGTGACACAGATACGCAGTATTTT. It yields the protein CASSFGSDTDTQYF.

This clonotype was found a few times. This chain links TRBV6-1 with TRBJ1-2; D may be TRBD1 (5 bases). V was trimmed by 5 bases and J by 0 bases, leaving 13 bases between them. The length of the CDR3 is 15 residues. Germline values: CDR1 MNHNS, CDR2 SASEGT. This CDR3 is CASSPPGRANYGYTF. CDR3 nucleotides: TGTGCCAGCAGTCCACCGGGGCGGGCTAACTATGGCTACACCTTC.

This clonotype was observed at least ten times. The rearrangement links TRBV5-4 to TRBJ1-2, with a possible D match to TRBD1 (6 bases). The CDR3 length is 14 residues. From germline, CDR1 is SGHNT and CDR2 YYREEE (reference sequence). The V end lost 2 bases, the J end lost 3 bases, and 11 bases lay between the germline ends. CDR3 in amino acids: CASSFGGLDYGYTF. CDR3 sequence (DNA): TGTGCCAGCAGCTTTGGGGGGCTGGACTATGGCTACACCTTC.

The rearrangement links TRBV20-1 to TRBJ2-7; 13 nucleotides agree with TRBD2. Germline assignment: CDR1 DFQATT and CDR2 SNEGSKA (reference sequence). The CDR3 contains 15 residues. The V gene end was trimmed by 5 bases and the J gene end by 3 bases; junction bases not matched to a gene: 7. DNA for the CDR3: TGCAGTGCTTCAGGAGGGACTAGCGGGATCTACGAGCAGTACTTC. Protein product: CSASGGTSGIYEQYF.

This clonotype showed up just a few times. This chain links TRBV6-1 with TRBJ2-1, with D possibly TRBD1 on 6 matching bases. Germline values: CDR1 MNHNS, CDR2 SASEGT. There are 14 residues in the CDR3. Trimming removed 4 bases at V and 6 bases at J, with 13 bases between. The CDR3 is CASSAGQLSNEQFF. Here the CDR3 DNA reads TGTGCCAGCAGTGCAGGACAGCTATCCAATGAGCAGTTCTTC.

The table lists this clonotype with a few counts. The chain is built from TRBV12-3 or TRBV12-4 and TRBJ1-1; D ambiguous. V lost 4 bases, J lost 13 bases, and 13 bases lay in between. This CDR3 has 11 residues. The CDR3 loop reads CASSYTRGVFF. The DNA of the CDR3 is TGTGCCAGCAGTTACACGAGAGGAGTTTTCTTT.

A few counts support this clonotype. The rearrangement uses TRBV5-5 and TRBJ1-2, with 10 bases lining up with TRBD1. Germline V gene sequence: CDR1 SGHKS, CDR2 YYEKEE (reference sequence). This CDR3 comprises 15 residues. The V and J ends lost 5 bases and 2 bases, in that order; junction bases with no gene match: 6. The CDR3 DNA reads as TGTGCCAGCAGGCCACCGGGACAGGGGAACTATGGCTACACCTTC. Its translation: CASRPPGQGNYGYTF.

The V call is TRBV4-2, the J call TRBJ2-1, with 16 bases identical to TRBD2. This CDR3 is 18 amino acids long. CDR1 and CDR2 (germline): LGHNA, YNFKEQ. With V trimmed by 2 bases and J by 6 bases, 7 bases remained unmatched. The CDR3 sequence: CASSQLGLAGGPSNEQFF. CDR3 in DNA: TGTGCCAGCAGCCAACTGGGACTAGCGGGAGGGCCCTCCAATGAGCAGTTCTTC.

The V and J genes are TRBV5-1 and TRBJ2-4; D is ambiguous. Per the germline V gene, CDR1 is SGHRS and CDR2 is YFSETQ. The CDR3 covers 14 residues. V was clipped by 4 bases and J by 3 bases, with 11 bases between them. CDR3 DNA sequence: TGCGCCAGCAGCGACCCAGATCACAAAAACATTCAGTACTTC. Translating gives CASSDPDHKNIQYF. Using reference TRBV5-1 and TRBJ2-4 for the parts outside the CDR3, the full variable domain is KAGVTQTPRYLIKTRGQQVTLSCSPISGHRSVSWYQQTPGQGLQFLFEYFSETQRNKGNFPGRFSGRQFSNSRSEMNVSTLELGDSALYLCASSDPDHKNIQYFGAGTRLSVL.

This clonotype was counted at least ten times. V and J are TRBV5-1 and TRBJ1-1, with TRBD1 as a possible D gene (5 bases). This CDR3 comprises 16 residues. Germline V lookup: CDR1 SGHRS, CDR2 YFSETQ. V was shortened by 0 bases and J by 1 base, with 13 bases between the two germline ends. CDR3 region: CASSLAGVRGNTEAFF. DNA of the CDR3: TGCGCCAGCAGCTTGGCGGGGGTTCGGGGGAACACTGAAGCTTTCTTT.

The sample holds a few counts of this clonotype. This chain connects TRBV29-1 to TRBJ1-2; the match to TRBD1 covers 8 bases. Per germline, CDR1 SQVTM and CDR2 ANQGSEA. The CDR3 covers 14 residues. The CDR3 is CSVLAGGFAGGYTF. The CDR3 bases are TGCAGTGTTTTGGCAGGGGGCTTTGCCGGCGGCTACACCTTC.

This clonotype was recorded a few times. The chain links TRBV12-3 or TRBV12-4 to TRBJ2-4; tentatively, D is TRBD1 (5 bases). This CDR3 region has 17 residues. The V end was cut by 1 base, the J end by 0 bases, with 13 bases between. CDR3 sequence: CASSLVVGQIAKNIQYF. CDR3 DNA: TGTGCCAGCAGTTTAGTAGTGGGGCAGATAGCCAAAAACATTCAGTACTTC.

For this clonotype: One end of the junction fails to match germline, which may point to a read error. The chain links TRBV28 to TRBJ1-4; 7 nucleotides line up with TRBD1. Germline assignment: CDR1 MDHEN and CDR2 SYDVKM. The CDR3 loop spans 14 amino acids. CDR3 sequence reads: CASSLTPERQGAIF. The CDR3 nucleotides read TGTGCCAGCAGCCTGACCCCGGAAAGACAGGGCGCGATTTTT.

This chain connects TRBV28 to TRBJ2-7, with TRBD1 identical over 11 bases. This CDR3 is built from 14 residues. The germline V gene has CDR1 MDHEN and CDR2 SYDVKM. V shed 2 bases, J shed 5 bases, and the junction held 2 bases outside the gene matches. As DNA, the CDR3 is TGTGCCAGCAGTTTAGGACAGGGGGCTCACGAGCAGTACTTC. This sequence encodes CASSLGQGAHEQYF. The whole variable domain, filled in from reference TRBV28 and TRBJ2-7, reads DVKVTQSSRYLVKRTGEKVFLECVQDMDHENMFWYRQDPGLGLRLIYFSYDVKMKEKGDIPEGYSVSREKKERFSLILESASTNQTSMYLCASSLGQGAHEQYFGPGTRLTVT.

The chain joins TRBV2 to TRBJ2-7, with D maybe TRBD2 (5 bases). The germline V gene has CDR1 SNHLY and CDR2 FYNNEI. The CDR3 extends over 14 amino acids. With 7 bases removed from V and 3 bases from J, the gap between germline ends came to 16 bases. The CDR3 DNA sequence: TGTGCCAGCACCCAAGAAGGGAGATTCTACGAGCAGTACTTC. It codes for CASTQEGRFYEQYF.